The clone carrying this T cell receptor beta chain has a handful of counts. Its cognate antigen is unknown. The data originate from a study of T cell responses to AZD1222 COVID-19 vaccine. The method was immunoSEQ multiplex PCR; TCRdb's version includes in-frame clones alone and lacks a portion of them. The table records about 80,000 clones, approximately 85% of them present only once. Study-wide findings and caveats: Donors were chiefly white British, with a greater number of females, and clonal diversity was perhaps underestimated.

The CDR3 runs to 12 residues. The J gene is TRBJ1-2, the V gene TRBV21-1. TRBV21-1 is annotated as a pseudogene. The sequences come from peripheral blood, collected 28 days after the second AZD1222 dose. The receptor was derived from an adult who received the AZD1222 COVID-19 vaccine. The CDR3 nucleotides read TGTGCCAGCAGCAACCTAAGAGGTGGCTACACCTTC. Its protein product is CASSNLRGGYTF.